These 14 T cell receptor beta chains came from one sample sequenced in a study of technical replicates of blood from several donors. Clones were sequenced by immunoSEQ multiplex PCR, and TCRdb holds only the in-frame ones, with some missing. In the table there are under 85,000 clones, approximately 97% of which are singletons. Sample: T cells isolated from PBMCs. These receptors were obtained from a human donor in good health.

The CDR3 region is CASSVSLGGETQYF. DNA for the CDR3: TGTGCCAGCAGCGTATCCCTGGGAGGTGAGACCCAGTACTTC. This rearrangement joins TRBV9 to TRBJ2-5; D might be TRBD2 (6 bases). CDR1 and CDR2 from the germline V gene are SGDLS and YYNGEE. V was pared by 1 base and J by 5 bases, with 12 bases between. CDR3 size: 14 residues.

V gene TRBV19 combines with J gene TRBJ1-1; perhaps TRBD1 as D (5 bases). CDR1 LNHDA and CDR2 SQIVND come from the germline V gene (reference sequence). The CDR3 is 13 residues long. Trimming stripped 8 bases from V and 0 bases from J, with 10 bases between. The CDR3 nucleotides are TGTGCCAGTGGGGCTGGACTGAACACTGAAGCTTTCTTT. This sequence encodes CASGAGLNTEAFF.

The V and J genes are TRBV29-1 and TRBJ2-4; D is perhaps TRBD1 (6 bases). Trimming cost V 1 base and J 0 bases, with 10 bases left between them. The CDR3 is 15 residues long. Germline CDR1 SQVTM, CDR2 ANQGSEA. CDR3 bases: TGCAGCGTTGAAGTGGGGGCGTTAGCCAAAAACATTCAGTACTTC. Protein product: CSVEVGALAKNIQYF. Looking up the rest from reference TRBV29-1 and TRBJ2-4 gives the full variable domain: SAVISQKPSRDICQRGTSLTIQCQVDSQVTMMFWYRQQPGQSLTLIATANQGSEATYESGFVIDKFPISRPNLTFSTLTVSNMSPEDSSIYLCSVEVGALAKNIQYFGAGTRLSVL.

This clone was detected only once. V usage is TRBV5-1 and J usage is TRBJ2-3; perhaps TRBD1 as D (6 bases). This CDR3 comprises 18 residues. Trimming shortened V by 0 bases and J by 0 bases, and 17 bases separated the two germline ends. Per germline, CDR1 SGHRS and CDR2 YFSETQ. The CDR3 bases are TGCGCCAGCAGCTTGGACAGGGTTCGTGGGACCAGCACAGATACGCAGTATTTT. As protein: CASSLDRVRGTSTDTQYF.

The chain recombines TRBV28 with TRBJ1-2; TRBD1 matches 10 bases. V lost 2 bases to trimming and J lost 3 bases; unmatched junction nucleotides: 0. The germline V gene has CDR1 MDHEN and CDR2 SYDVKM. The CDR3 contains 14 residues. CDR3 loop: CASSLDRGHYGYTF. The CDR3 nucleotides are TGTGCCAGCAGTTTAGACAGGGGGCACTATGGCTACACCTTC.

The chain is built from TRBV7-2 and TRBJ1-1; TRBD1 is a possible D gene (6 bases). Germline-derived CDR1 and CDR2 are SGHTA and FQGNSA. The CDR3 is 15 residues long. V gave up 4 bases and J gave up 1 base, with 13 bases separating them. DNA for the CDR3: TGTGCCAGCAGCTCCTCCGGGACAACGAACACTGAAGCTTTCTTT. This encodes CASSSSGTTNTEAFF.

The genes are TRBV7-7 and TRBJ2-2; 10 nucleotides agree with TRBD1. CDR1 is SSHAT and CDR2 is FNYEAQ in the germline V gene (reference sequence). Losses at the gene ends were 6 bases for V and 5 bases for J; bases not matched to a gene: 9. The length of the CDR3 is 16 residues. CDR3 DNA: TGTGCCAGCAGTCGAGCCGGGACAGGGGAGACCGGGGAGCTGTTTTTT. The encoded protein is CASSRAGTGETGELFF.

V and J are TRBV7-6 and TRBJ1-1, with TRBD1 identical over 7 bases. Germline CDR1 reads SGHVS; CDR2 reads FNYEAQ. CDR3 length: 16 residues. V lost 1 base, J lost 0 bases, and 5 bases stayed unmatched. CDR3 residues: CASSLGLGQLNTEAFF. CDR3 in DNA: TGTGCCAGCAGCTTAGGCTTGGGACAGTTGAACACTGAAGCTTTCTTT.

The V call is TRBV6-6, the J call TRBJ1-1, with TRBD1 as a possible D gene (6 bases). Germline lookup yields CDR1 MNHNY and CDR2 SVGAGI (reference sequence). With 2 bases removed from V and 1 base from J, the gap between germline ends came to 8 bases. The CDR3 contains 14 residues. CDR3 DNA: TGTGCCAGCAGTTACGGGACACAGAACACTGAAGCTTTCTTT. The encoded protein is CASSYGTQNTEAFF.

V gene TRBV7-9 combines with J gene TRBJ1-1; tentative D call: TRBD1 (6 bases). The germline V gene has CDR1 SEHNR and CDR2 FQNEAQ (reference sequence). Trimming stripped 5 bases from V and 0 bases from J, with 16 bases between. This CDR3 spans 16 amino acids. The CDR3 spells CASSRDRDIMNTEAFF. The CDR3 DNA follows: TGTGCCAGCAGCCGGGACCGGGACATCATGAACACTGAAGCTTTCTTT.

This CDR3 is CSVDRVGETQYF. CDR3 in DNA: TGCAGCGTTGACAGGGTCGGGGAGACCCAGTACTTC. This chain joins TRBV29-1 and TRBJ2-5; tentatively, D is TRBD1 (5 bases). Germline loops: CDR1 SQVTM, CDR2 ANQGSEA. Trimming stripped 3 bases from V and 5 bases from J, with 10 bases between. The CDR3 is 12 residues long.

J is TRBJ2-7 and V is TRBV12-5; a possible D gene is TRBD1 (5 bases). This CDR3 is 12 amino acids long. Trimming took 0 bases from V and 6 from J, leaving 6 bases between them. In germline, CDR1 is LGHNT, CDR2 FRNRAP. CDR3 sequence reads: CASGLVRGEQYF. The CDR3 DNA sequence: TGTGCTAGTGGTTTGGTTAGGGGCGAGCAGTACTTC.

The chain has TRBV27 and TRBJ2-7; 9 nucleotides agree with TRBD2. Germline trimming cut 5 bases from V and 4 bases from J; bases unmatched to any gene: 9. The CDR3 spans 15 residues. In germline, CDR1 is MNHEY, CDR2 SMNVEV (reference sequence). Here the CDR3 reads CASSGTSPPRYEQYF. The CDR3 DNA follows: TGTGCCAGCAGTGGGACTAGCCCCCCTAGGTACGAGCAGTACTTC.

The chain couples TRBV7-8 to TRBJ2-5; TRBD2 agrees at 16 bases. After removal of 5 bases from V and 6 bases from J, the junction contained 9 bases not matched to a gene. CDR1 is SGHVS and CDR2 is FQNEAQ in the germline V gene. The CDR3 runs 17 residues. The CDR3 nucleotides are TGTGCCAGCAGCGCAATGGGACTAGCGGGGGGGCACAAGACCCAGTACTTC. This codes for CASSAMGLAGGHKTQYF.